These 22 T cell receptor beta chains were all obtained from the same sample, sequenced in a study of tumor and adjacent non-tumor tissue in lung cancer. TCRbeta libraries were built with three rounds of nested PCR, modified from ARM-PCR. TCRdb re-called the multiplex PCR reads with MiXCR, one entry per CDR3 protein. The table has tens of thousands of distinct CDR3 sequences, roughly 80% seen once. The template was RNA from unsorted bulk tissue. The normal lung tissue was taken more than 3 cm from the tumor edge. The sequenced material came from distant non-tumor lung tissue. Receptors were obtained from a man between 60 and 75 years old with non-small cell lung cancer.

The chain carries TRBV11-2 and TRBJ2-1; maybe TRBD1 (5 bases). The length of the CDR3 is 14 residues. Germline V lookup: CDR1 SGHAT, CDR2 FQNNGV. In nucleotides, the CDR3 is TGTCCCAACAGCTTAGTTGAACAGGACAATGAGCAGTTCTTC. Residues: CPNSLVEQDNEQFF.

Worth noting for this clonotype: Relative to the germline gene, one junction end is altered; a read error may explain this. This rearrangement joins TRBV20-1 to TRBJ2-1; TRBD2 agrees at 8 bases. This CDR3 has 17 amino acids. Germline CDR1 DFQATT, CDR2 SNEGSKA (reference sequence). Here the CDR3 reads CSARTVISGEAVNEQFF. DNA of the CDR3: TGCAGTGCTAGGACGGTTATTAGCGGGGAGGCCGTAAATGAACAGTTCTTC.

Remarks on this clonotype: This may be a read error, as it is one base from a much larger clone. This rearrangement joins TRBV28 to TRBJ2-7; no definite D call. V was trimmed by 3 bases and J by 5 bases, leaving 14 bases between them. The germline CDR1 and CDR2 sequences are MDHEN and SYDVKM. The CDR3 loop spans 14 amino acids. The CDR3 nucleotides read TGTGCCAGCAGTTTGTATCATGGACGCAACGAGCAGTACTTC. Residues: CASSLYHGRNEQYF.

Note on this clonotype: No conserved phenylalanine or tryptophan is present at the end of the CDR3, so a read error is the likely explanation. The V call is TRBV11-2, the J call TRBJ1-6; D perhaps matches TRBD1 (5 bases). V was cut by 1 base and J by 5 bases, with 9 bases left in between. CDR1 is SGHAT, CDR2 FQNNGV, per germline. CDR3 size: 15 residues. Here the CDR3 DNA reads TGTGCCAGCAGCTTAGGTGGGGACGATAATTCACCCCTCCACATT. This translates into CASSLGGDDNSPLHI.

Only a few counts were recorded for this clonotype. The gene calls are TRBV12-3 or TRBV12-4 and TRBJ2-5, with unresolved D. V lost 6 bases and J 5 bases, leaving 7 bases between the germline ends. The CDR3 runs 11 residues. CDR3 sequence (DNA): TGTGCCAGCAGCGCTGCGGAGACCCAGTACTTC. Protein sequence: CASSAAETQYF.

About this clonotype: One end of the junction fails to match germline, which may point to a read error. This sequence joins TRBV6-5 and TRBJ2-3; D possibly corresponds to TRBD2 (6 bases). CDR1 and CDR2 from the germline V gene are MNHEY and SVGAGI. The CDR3 is made up of 18 amino acids. The CDR3: CVSSYVGLAVGDTDTQYF. Written as DNA, the CDR3 is TGTGTCAGCAGTTACGTGGGACTGGCGGTAGGGGACACAGATACGCAGTATTTT.

With regard to this clonotype: One junction end does not reproduce the germline sequence, and a read error may be involved. The chain uses TRBV6-6 and TRBJ2-7, with a tentative D call TRBD2 (6 bases). Germline V CDR1 and CDR2: MNHNY, SVGAGI (reference sequence). The CDR3 extends over 17 amino acids. CDR3 sequence: CASNSSGLGRGAYEQYF. The CDR3 region has the DNA TGTGCTAGCAATTCCTCGGGACTTGGCAGAGGGGCCTACGAGCAGTACTTC.

This clonotype was observed a handful of times. A much bigger clone sits one base away, suggesting this may be a read error. The chain couples TRBV6-1 to TRBJ2-3, with D uncertain. Germline CDR1 and CDR2: MNHNS and SASEGT. The CDR3 length is 15 residues. Here the CDR3 DNA reads TGTGCCGGCAGTGATCCGGCTCTTGGGGCAGATACGCAGTATTTT. As protein: CAGSDPALGADTQYF.

The gene calls are TRBV20-1 and TRBJ2-3; 8 bases fit TRBD2. The CDR3 loop spans 19 amino acids. The V segment lost 8 bases and the J segment 2 bases; nucleotides outside the gene matches: 24. Per the germline V gene, CDR1 is DFQATT and CDR2 is SNEGSKA (reference sequence). CDR3: CSSTTPGLVDCGLTDTQYF. The CDR3 region has the DNA TGCAGTTCGACCACCCCGGGACTAGTCGACTGTGGGCTCACAGATACGCAGTATTTT.

This clonotype was observed a single time. At one boundary the junction diverges from the germline segment, which might be a read error. The genes are TRBV6-6 and TRBJ2-3, with 9 nucleotides matching TRBD2. The CDR3 is made up of 16 amino acids. Germline values: CDR1 MNHNY, CDR2 SVGAGI (reference sequence). The CDR3 loop reads CASSYGLAGCTDTQYF. As DNA, the CDR3 is TGTGCCAGCAGTTACGGTCTAGCGGGGTGCACAGATACACAGTATTTT.

Of note for this clonotype: A junction end diverges from the germline sequence, so it may reflect a read error. The rearrangement links TRBV11-2 to TRBJ2-7, with D uncertain. The CDR3 length is 12 residues. Germline V gives CDR1 SGHAT, CDR2 FQNNGV. CDR3 sequence reads: CASSPRLYERYF. The CDR3 nucleotides are TGTGCCAGCAGCCCGCGACTGTACGAGCGGTACTTC.

Notes on this clonotype: One junction end does not reproduce the germline sequence, and a read error may be involved. V is TRBV20-1 and J is TRBJ1-2; a possible D gene is TRBD1 (6 bases). CDR1 is DFQATT and CDR2 is SNEGSKA in the germline V gene (reference sequence). This CDR3 region has 13 residues. The DNA of the CDR3 is TGCAGTACTAGAGAACAGGGAAACTATGGCTACACCTTC. Its translation: CSTREQGNYGYTF.

This clonotype was observed at least ten times. V gene TRBV30 combines with J gene TRBJ2-6; 10 bases align to TRBD2. The trim removed 1 base at V and 4 bases at J, leaving 7 bases unmatched. Germline V gene data show CDR1 as GTSNPN and CDR2 as SVGIG (reference sequence). CDR3 length: 17 residues. CDR3 amino acids: CAWSGRTSGQGANVLTF. The CDR3 DNA reads as TGTGCCTGGAGTGGCCGGACTAGCGGACAGGGGGCCAACGTCCTGACTTTC.

Turning to this clonotype: Given a much more abundant clone one base away, this may be a read error. The CDR3 nucleotides read TGTGCCAGCAGTTTAAGGGGACTGGTGAACACTGAAGCTTTCTTT. Amino acids: CASSLRGLVNTEAFF. J is TRBJ1-1 and V is TRBV28; D possibly corresponds to TRBD1 (5 bases). V lost 2 bases to trimming and J lost 0 bases, with 10 bases between them. This CDR3 spans 15 amino acids. Looked up from germline, CDR1 is MDHEN and CDR2 is SYDVKM. Based on the CDR3 plus reference TRBV28 and TRBJ1-1, the full variable domain is DVKVTQSSRYLVKRTGEKVFLECVQDMDHENMFWYRQDPGLGLRLIYFSYDVKMKEKGDIPEGYSVSREKKERFSLILESASTNQTSMYLCASSLRGLVNTEAFFGQGTRLTVV.

Concerning this clonotype itself: An end of the junction differs from the germline gene, which may be a read error. In DNA, the CDR3 is TGCTGTGCTAGAGTACAGGGGAATAGCCCTGAAGCTCTCTTT. This codes for CCARVQGNSPEALF. This chain uses TRBV20-1 with TRBJ1-1; 7 nucleotides align to TRBD1. The CDR3 loop spans 14 amino acids. In germline, CDR1 is DFQATT, CDR2 SNEGSKA (reference sequence).

This chain's CDR3 is CAWSVKVANYGYTF. CDR3 sequence (DNA): TGTGCCTGGAGTGTGAAGGTGGCTAACTATGGCTACACCTTC. The rearrangement uses TRBV30 and TRBJ1-2; D not resolved. V lost 0 bases and J 0 bases, leaving 8 bases between the germline ends. The CDR3 sequence is 14 residues long. Germline assignment: CDR1 GTSNPN and CDR2 SVGIG (reference sequence).

The chain couples TRBV11-2 to TRBJ2-6; D possibly corresponds to TRBD1 (6 bases). Germline CDR1 reads SGHAT; CDR2 reads FQNNGV. The CDR3 runs 14 residues. The V gene lost 8 bases and the J gene lost 17 bases, with 25 bases spanning the gap. The CDR3 here is CASCPISGDNVMTF. CDR3 in DNA: TGTGCCAGCTGTCCTATCTCTGGGGACAATGTCATGACTTTC.

V usage is TRBV7-9 and J usage is TRBJ2-7; 9 nucleotides agree with TRBD1. The trim removed 10 bases at V and 5 bases at J, leaving 9 bases unmatched. The CDR3 runs to 13 residues. Germline CDR1 and CDR2: SEHNR and FQNEAQ (reference sequence). Here the CDR3 reads CANTLDRGHEQYF. In DNA form, the CDR3 reads TGTGCCAACACCCTGGACAGGGGCCACGAGCAGTACTTC.

The rearrangement uses TRBV5-1 and TRBJ1-2, with a weak D call TRBD1 (5 bases). CDR3 length equals 13 residues. The V gene's germline CDR1 is SGHRS and CDR2 YFSETQ. The V end lost 10 bases, the J end lost 8 bases, and 21 bases lay between the germline ends. CDR3 bases: TGCGCCGCCTTGCCCAGGGAGGGAGAAGGCTACACCTTC. Translation: CAALPREGEGYTF. The entire variable domain, with the rest obtained from reference TRBV5-1 and TRBJ1-2, is as follows: KAGVTQTPRYLIKTRGQQVTLSCSPISGHRSVSWYQQTPGQGLQFLFEYFSETQRNKGNFPGRFSGRQFSNSRSEMNVSTLELGDSALYLCAALPREGEGYTFGSGTRLTVV.

V is TRBV2 and J is TRBJ2-3, with 8 bases matching TRBD1. CDR1 is SNHLY, CDR2 FYNNEI, per germline. The CDR3 has 13 amino acids. V was clipped by 6 bases and J by 5 bases; unmatched bases: 4. CDR3 coding DNA: TGTGCCAGCAGGGCAGGGGGCATAGATACGCAGTATTTT. It yields the protein CASRAGGIDTQYF.

Regarding this clonotype: At one end, the junction sequence differs from germline, possibly due to a read error. The chain employs TRBV12-3 or TRBV12-4 and TRBJ1-2; D not resolved. The CDR3 covers 14 residues. Written as DNA, the CDR3 is TGTCCCAACAGTTTAAGGAGGGCCGGCTATGACTACACCTTC. It specifies CPNSLRRAGYDYTF.

On this clonotype: A junction end diverges from the germline sequence, so it may reflect a read error. This chain uses TRBV11-3 with TRBJ2-3; no clear D gene. The CDR3 consists of 14 residues. From germline, CDR1 is SGHNT and CDR2 YENEEA. The chain's CDR3 is CASNHGVSTDMQYF. The CDR3 DNA sequence: TGTGCCAGCAACCACGGAGTGAGCACAGATATGCAGTATTTT.